This T cell receptor beta chain was documented in a study of blood T cell repertoires in COVID-19. Study background: The cDNA or gDNA used as material had been derived from T cells, B-cell-depleted T cells, or PBMCs.

Categorization into cohorts depended on clinical history that participants reported. The germline gives CDR1 MNHEY, CDR2 SVGEGT. This CDR3 is 17 amino acids long. V was pared by 4 bases and J by 0 bases, with 10 bases of the junction left unmatched. How the authors handled the data: Amplification of reference gene primers provided the estimated nucleated cell counts. Data came from immunoSEQ multiplex PCR; TCRdb stores just in-frame clones and leaves some out. The D gene and trimming were derived from the DNA, and the V and J assignments and clone size from that table. Of roughly 300,000 clones listed, approximately 83% are singletons. This clone was seen only a few times.

V and J are TRBV6-2 or TRBV6-3 and TRBJ2-7, with 9 bases fitting TRBD1. The sequenced material came from PBMCs or T cells enriched from blood (not recorded which). This receptor was obtained from a woman in her 40s with acute COVID-19. The CDR3 nucleotides are TGTGCCAGCAGTTTCCAAGAGGACAGGGGAGGCTCCTACGAGCAGTACTTC. As protein: CASSFQEDRGGSYEQYF.